This T cell receptor (beta chain) was recorded in a study of blood T cell repertoires in COVID-19. The CDR3 runs to 14 residues. The ends were cut back, 1 base at V and 5 bases at J, with 11 bases in the middle. In germline, CDR1 is SGHTA, CDR2 FQGNSA. This clone was recorded once. Some clones are missing from TCRdb's copy, which holds only in-frame ones; the method was immunoSEQ multiplex PCR. The sample lists roughly 54,000 clones, 91% occurring once. This chain connects TRBV7-2 to TRBJ1-1; possibly TRBD1 for D (6 bases). Source material: peripheral blood. This TCR was sampled from a woman aged 60-75 years with active or convalescent COVID-19. The CDR3 DNA is TGTGCCAGCAGCTTAGTGACCAGGGGTACTGAAGCTTTCTTT. This sequence encodes CASSLVTRGTEAFF.